The 2 T cell receptor beta chains reported below all come from one sample, sequenced in a study of cytomegalovirus exposure and HLA in healthy donors. PCR was performed using 60 Vbeta and 13 Jbeta primers. Sequencing used immunoSEQ multiplex PCR; TCRdb keeps in-frame clones, though not all of them. This sample yields about 200,000 clones, of which roughly 77% are seen a single time; about 0.36% belongs to the top ten. The specimen sequenced was PBMCs. These receptors all come from a male donor in good health and CMV-seropositive.

On this clone: Germline is not matched at one junction end, which may reflect a read error. The V call is TRBV7-9, the J call TRBJ1-3, with D tentatively TRBD1 (5 bases). Germline V gene lookup returns CDR1 SEHNR and CDR2 FQNEAQ (reference sequence). The CDR3 is 12 amino acids. The CDR3 protein is CSSSLYTGAIYF. The CDR3, as DNA: TGTTCCAGCAGCCTGTACACAGGTGCAATATATTTT.

The chain employs TRBV27 and TRBJ2-2, with D perhaps matching TRBD2 (6 bases). V gave up 6 bases and J gave up 7 bases, with 9 bases separating them. Germline V gene data show CDR1 as MNHEY and CDR2 as SMNVEV (reference sequence). This CDR3 has 12 amino acids. The DNA of the CDR3 is TGTGCCAGCAGGAAGCGGGTCGGGGAGCTGTTTTTT. This gives the protein CASRKRVGELFF.